What follows are 3 T cell receptor beta chains derived from one specimen sequenced in a study of T cell responses to AZD1222 COVID-19 vaccine. Clones were sequenced by immunoSEQ multiplex PCR, and TCRdb holds only the in-frame ones, with some missing. The table includes under 150,000 clones, roughly 92% detected once. The sequencing here drew on peripheral blood, taken 28 days after the second AZD1222 dose. The receptors originated from an adult who received the AZD1222 COVID-19 vaccine.

The V call is TRBV13, the J call TRBJ1-3; 7 nucleotides match TRBD1. CDR1 PRHDT and CDR2 FYEKMQ come from the germline V gene (reference sequence). V dropped 3 bases and J dropped 1; count of bases not matched to a gene: 3. The CDR3 contains 15 residues. The chain's CDR3 is CASSLGRGSGNTIYF. CDR3 bases: TGTGCCAGCAGCTTGGGCAGGGGGTCTGGAAACACCATATATTTT. Combining the CDR3 with reference TRBV13 and TRBJ1-3 gives the whole variable domain AAGVIQSPRHLIKEKRETATLKCYPIPRHDTVYWYQQGPGQDPQFLISFYEKMQSDKGSIPDRFSAQQFSDYHSELNMSSLELGDSALYFCASSLGRGSGNTIYFGEGSWLTVV.

This clone was seen just once. This chain uses TRBV3-1 (or the pseudogene TRBV3-2) with TRBJ2-7; 12 bases map to TRBD2. The CDR3 consists of 14 residues. V dropped 3 bases and J dropped 3; count of bases not matched to a gene: 0. CDR1 and CDR2 (germline): LGHDT, YNNKEL (reference sequence). The CDR3 here is CASSQTSGSYEQYF. As DNA, the CDR3 is TGTGCCAGCAGCCAGACTAGCGGGAGCTACGAGCAGTACTTC.

The rearrangement joins TRBV27 to TRBJ1-1, with 12 bases matching TRBD1. CDR3 size: 15 residues. The junction had 7 bases not matched to a gene; V was cut back by 3 bases and J by 8 bases. From germline, CDR1 is MNHEY and CDR2 SMNVEV (reference sequence). The CDR3 sequence: CASSLRGQGAGEAFF. DNA for the CDR3: TGTGCCAGCAGTTTGCGGGGACAGGGGGCGGGGGAAGCTTTCTTT.